A single sample is the source of the 25 T cell receptor beta chains below, sequenced in a study of CD8+ T cells in alopecia areata (dated by TCRdb to the late 2010s). From alopecia areata patients, peripheral blood was collected along with lesional scalp punch biopsies. The protocol used for the library was the immunoSEQ multiplex PCR assay. For TCR sequencing, RNA was extracted from every sample and reverse transcribed into cDNA to serve as template. TCRdb took over this immuneACCESS table, retaining in-frame rearrangements with V and J assigned. Such tables are incomplete; in checked studies, under half of the missing clones stem from an unresolved V gene, and the remainder is unexplained. This sample holds roughly 16,000 clones; almost 60% were observed only once. The top ten constitute 9% to 15% of the sample. Sample: skin. These receptors were taken from a human donor with alopecia areata.

This chain uses TRBV6-1 with TRBJ2-7; weak D call: TRBD1 (5 bases). V lost 5 bases, J lost 5 bases, and 13 bases lay in between. CDR1 is MNHNS and CDR2 is SASEGT in the germline V gene. The length of the CDR3 is 13 residues. CDR3 nucleotide sequence: TGTGCCAGCAGTTTCCGCAGGGTCCACGAGCAGTACTTC. It translates to CASSFRRVHEQYF.

The chain couples TRBV28 to TRBJ2-3, with D possibly TRBD2 on 5 matching bases. Trimming pared 9 bases from V and 4 bases from J, leaving 17 bases between. Germline V gives CDR1 MDHEN, CDR2 SYDVKM. This CDR3 region has 14 residues. Here the CDR3 DNA reads TGTGCCAGTGCCGGGGTTACGCACGCAGATACGCAGTATTTT. Translation: CASAGVTHADTQYF.

A few counts support this clone. The same CDR3 can be traced to other DNA sequences in this sample. The chain combines TRBV28 with TRBJ2-3; D is perhaps TRBD1 (6 bases). This CDR3 is built from 12 residues. Trimming took off 5 bases at V and 6 bases at J, with 9 bases between the two ends. CDR1 MDHEN and CDR2 SYDVKM come from the germline V gene. The CDR3 sequence is CASSTGPDTQYF. The CDR3 nucleotides read TGTGCCAGCAGTACAGGGCCCGATACGCAGTATTTT.

This chain joins TRBV4-2 and TRBJ1-3, with D unclear. Germline lookup yields CDR1 LGHNA and CDR2 YNFKEQ. Deletions cut 1 base from V and 2 bases from J, with 3 bases between. CDR3 length: 13 residues. The CDR3 protein is CASSQATGNTIYF. CDR3 DNA: TGTGCCAGCAGCCAAGCTACTGGAAACACCATATATTTT.

The chain employs TRBV29-1 and TRBJ2-5; 11 nucleotides line up with TRBD1. Germline-derived CDR1 and CDR2 are SQVTM and ANQGSEA. This CDR3 is 15 amino acids long. V trimming: 7 bases; J trimming: 5 bases; junction bases outside the gene matches: 12. The CDR3 coding sequence is TGCAGCGCCTCACCCGGGACAGGGGGAAGGGAGACCCAGTACTTC. Residues: CSASPGTGGRETQYF.

This chain connects TRBV7-3 to TRBJ1-1; 8 bases line up with TRBD1. CDR3 length equals 16 residues. J gave up 0 bases and V 8 bases, and 11 bases lay outside the gene matches. CDR1 is SGHTA and CDR2 is FQGTGA in the germline V gene. CDR3 region: CASGGQAYSLNTEAFF. The CDR3 DNA reads as TGTGCCAGCGGGGGACAGGCCTATTCCTTGAACACTGAAGCTTTCTTT. The whole variable domain, filled in from reference TRBV7-3 and TRBJ1-1, reads GAGVSQTPSNKVTEKGKYVELRCDPISGHTALYWYRQSLGQGPEFLIYFQGTGAADDSGLPNDRFFAVRPEGSVSTLKIQRTERGDSAVYLCASGGQAYSLNTEAFFGQGTRLTVV.

This clone appeared a few times. The V and J genes are TRBV6-6 and TRBJ1-2; 9 nucleotides align to TRBD1. The CDR3 has 13 amino acids. CDR1 and CDR2 (germline): MNHNY, SVGAGI (reference sequence). Unmatched junction bases numbered 7, after V lost 6 bases and J lost 8 bases. DNA for the CDR3: TGTGCCAGCAGAGGACAGGGGATCGGAGGCTACACCTTC. Encoded protein: CASRGQGIGGYTF.

There are a few counts of this clone. The gene calls are TRBV29-1 and TRBJ2-7; 7 bases align to TRBD2. Trimming took 6 bases from V and 3 from J; bases not matched to a gene: 14. Germline values: CDR1 SQVTM, CDR2 ANQGSEA. This CDR3 is built from 15 residues. CDR3 DNA: TGCAGCGTGGGGGGGTTTTTAGGTTCCCTCTACGAGCAGTACTTC. The encoded protein is CSVGGFLGSLYEQYF.

This rearrangement joins TRBV18 to TRBJ2-1; the D gene is possibly TRBD1 (5 bases). Trimming cost V 3 bases and J 4 bases, with 10 bases left between them. The CDR3 loop spans 14 amino acids. The V gene's germline CDR1 is KGHSH and CDR2 LQKENI. CDR3 amino acids: CASSPLGVYNEQFF. The CDR3, as DNA: TGTGCCAGCTCACCGCTAGGGGTGTACAATGAGCAGTTCTTC.

The CDR3 coding sequence is TGTGCCAGCCGAAAAGGGAGCCTCACAGATACGCAGTATTTT. It translates to CASRKGSLTDTQYF. This rearrangement joins TRBV7-3 to TRBJ2-3, with TRBD2 as a possible D gene (5 bases). The CDR3 contains 14 residues. Trimming pared 8 bases from V and 2 bases from J, leaving 14 bases between. CDR1 and CDR2 (germline): SGHTA, FQGTGA.

The chain combines TRBV7-2 with TRBJ2-7; TRBD1 agrees at 8 bases. Germline values: CDR1 SGHTA, CDR2 FQGNSA. V lost 4 bases, J lost 6 bases, and 5 bases stayed unmatched. The CDR3 totals 13 residues. CDR3 sequence reads: CASSSGQASEQYF. CDR3 nucleotides: TGTGCCAGCAGCTCGGGACAGGCCTCCGAGCAGTACTTC.

This sequence joins TRBV2 and TRBJ2-7; D gene ambiguous. Looked up from germline, CDR1 is SNHLY and CDR2 is FYNNEI. The CDR3 contains 13 residues. V lost 3 bases, J lost 4 bases, and 10 bases lay in between. CDR3 in DNA: TGTGCCAGCAGTGATATTTTGTTTTACGAGCAGTACTTC. Its protein product is CASSDILFYEQYF. Based on the CDR3 plus reference TRBV2 and TRBJ2-7, the full variable domain is EPEVTQTPSHQVTQMGQEVILRCVPISNHLYFYWYRQILGQKVEFLVSFYNNEISEKSEIFDDQFSVERPDGSNFTLKIRSTKLEDSAMYFCASSDILFYEQYFGPGTRLTVT.

Regarding this clone: A far larger clone is off by one base, so a read error is likely. The J gene is TRBJ2-7, the V gene TRBV5-6, with TRBD2 matching 14 bases. The CDR3 is 17 residues long. The V gene end was trimmed by 1 base and the J gene end by 4 bases; junction bases not matched to a gene: 7. Germline CDR1 SGHDT, CDR2 YYEEEE. The CDR3 DNA reads TGTGCCAGCAGCTTGAGGGAAGGACTAGCGGGAGGATACGAGCAGTACTTC. Protein: CASSLREGLAGGYEQYF.

This clone has a handful of counts. The chain combines TRBV7-9 with TRBJ2-5; 10 nucleotides line up with TRBD1. J was trimmed by 2 bases and V by 5 bases; bases with no gene match: 11. Germline CDR1 reads SEHNR; CDR2 reads FQNEAQ (reference sequence). There are 17 residues in the CDR3. In nucleotides, the CDR3 is TGTGCCAGCAGCCCTAGGGACAGGGGAATAGGGCAAGAGACCCAGTACTTC. It is translated as CASSPRDRGIGQETQYF.

This clone was seen a single time. The CDR3 sequence is CSVGNYGGAYGYTF. The CDR3 region has the DNA TGCAGCGTTGGTAATTACGGAGGGGCCTATGGCTACACCTTC. The chain has TRBV29-1 and TRBJ1-2; perhaps TRBD1 as D (5 bases). V lost 4 bases and J lost 4, with 16 bases in between. Germline V gene sequence: CDR1 SQVTM, CDR2 ANQGSEA. The CDR3 extends over 14 amino acids.

This clone showed up just a few times. V usage is TRBV23-1 and J usage is TRBJ2-3; 13 bases are a match to TRBD2. TRBV23-1 is flagged as an ORF with uncertain function. V lost 4 bases to trimming and J lost 0 bases; unmatched junction nucleotides: 7. The CDR3 is 18 amino acids. The DNA of the CDR3 is TGCGCCAGCAGTCGGGGGACTAGCGGGGTTGCTAGCACAGATACGCAGTATTTT. It translates to CASSRGTSGVASTDTQYF.

The chain couples TRBV28 to TRBJ1-4; 8 bases align to TRBD1. The CDR3 consists of 17 residues. V dropped 3 bases and J dropped 4; count of bases not matched to a gene: 10. The germline CDR1 and CDR2 sequences are MDHEN and SYDVKM. The CDR3 sequence: CASSFGRDRTFNEKLFF. The CDR3 coding sequence is TGTGCCAGCAGTTTCGGCCGGGACAGGACCTTTAATGAAAAACTGTTTTTT.

This clone has just a few counts. This chain connects TRBV7-3 to TRBJ2-3, with 7 nucleotides matching TRBD2. Germline V lookup: CDR1 SGHTA, CDR2 FQGTGA. V lost 1 base, J lost 0 bases, and 7 bases stayed unmatched. CDR3 length equals 17 residues. The CDR3 sequence is CASSLRASGASTDTQYF. In DNA, the CDR3 is TGTGCCAGCAGCTTAAGGGCGAGCGGGGCGAGCACAGATACGCAGTATTTT.

This clone turned up a few times. The chain employs TRBV5-1 and TRBJ2-1; D might be TRBD2 (6 bases). V shed 4 bases and J shed 1 base, with 12 bases lying between them. CDR1 and CDR2 from the germline V gene are SGHRS and YFSETQ. This CDR3 spans 15 amino acids. This chain's CDR3 is CASSPSGLSYNEQFF. The DNA for the CDR3 is TGCGCCAGCAGCCCAAGCGGGCTGTCCTACAATGAGCAGTTCTTC.

Comments on this clone: A junction boundary mismatches the germline segment, possibly from a read error. V gene TRBV6-5 combines with J gene TRBJ2-5; no clear D gene. The CDR3 is 14 amino acids. Germline CDR1 and CDR2: MNHEY and SVGAGI. For the CDR3, the DNA is TGTGCCAGCAGCTACTACAGACACCAAGAGACCCAGTACTTC. Its protein product is CASSYYRHQETQYF.

The rearrangement uses TRBV27 and TRBJ2-7; a possible D gene is TRBD1 (6 bases). CDR1 and CDR2 (germline): MNHEY, SMNVEV (reference sequence). Trimming cost V 2 bases and J 3 bases, with 14 bases left between them. The CDR3 is made up of 15 amino acids. The CDR3 DNA is TGTGCCAGCAGTTTACAGGGGACGGAAAGCTACGAGCAGTACTTC. Protein sequence: CASSLQGTESYEQYF.

This chain uses TRBV6-5 with TRBJ1-2; 8 positions agree with TRBD1. V lost 0 bases and J lost 3; bases outside the gene matches: 3. Germline V gene sequence: CDR1 MNHEY, CDR2 SVGAGI. CDR3 length: 15 amino acids. The CDR3 nucleotides are TGTGCCAGCAGTTACTCCCCACAGGGGGACTATGGCTACACCTTC. Encoded protein: CASSYSPQGDYGYTF.

The gene calls are TRBV6-6 and TRBJ1-3; D unclear. The V and J ends lost 6 bases and 2 bases respectively, with 5 bases between them. Germline CDR1 MNHNY, CDR2 SVGAGI (reference sequence). The CDR3 sequence is 12 residues long. CDR3 sequence reads: CASRDPGNTIYF. CDR3 nucleotide sequence: TGTGCCAGCAGGGACCCTGGAAACACCATATATTTT.

This clone is a singleton in its sample. The chain carries TRBV28 and TRBJ1-3; 7 bases match TRBD1. The J segment lost 4 bases and the V segment lost 2 bases, leaving 2 bases of the junction unmatched. The CDR3 runs to 14 residues. The germline V gene has CDR1 MDHEN and CDR2 SYDVKM. The CDR3 region has the DNA TGTGCCAGCAGTTTACAGGGGGGAGGAAACACCATATATTTT. Translated, it gives CASSLQGGGNTIYF.

The CDR3 nucleotides read TGTGCCAGCAGTGGGACTAGCGGGAGAATTAGGCGCGAGCAGTTCTTC. It specifies CASSGTSGRIRREQFF. This chain joins TRBV6-4 and TRBJ2-1; 13 nucleotides agree with TRBD2. Losses at the gene ends were 4 bases for V and 10 bases for J; bases not matched to a gene: 10. Germline-derived CDR1 and CDR2 are MRHNA and SNTAGT. The CDR3 consists of 16 residues.